Shown below are 21 T cell receptor beta chains from a single sample sequenced in a study of Graves' ophthalmopathy and Graves' hyperthyroidism. As the template, RNA transcripts were used to amplify TCR beta CDR3 regions. Second-round multiplex PCR came after first-round RT-PCR with HTBI primers. TCRdb re-analysed the multiplex PCR reads in MiXCR, keeping a single row per CDR3 protein. The sample holds hundreds of thousands of distinct CDR3 sequences, under 25% seen once. Material: peripheral blood. These receptors originate from a woman aged 18-29 years with stable Graves' hyperthyroidism.

This clonotype appeared many times. The J gene is TRBJ2-7, the V gene TRBV7-2; D is undetermined. Germline V lookup: CDR1 SGHTA, CDR2 FQGNSA. This CDR3 spans 11 amino acids. Trimming left V 5 bases short and J 7 bases short, with 9 bases between. CDR3 nucleotides: TGTGCCAGCAGCGCTACGGGTGAGCAGTACTTC. Its translation is CASSATGEQYF.

The V call is TRBV27, the J call TRBJ2-3; TRBD2 aligns across 16 bases. This CDR3 has 17 amino acids. The V gene end was trimmed by 4 bases and the J gene end by 5 bases; junction bases not matched to a gene: 6. Germline V gene lookup returns CDR1 MNHEY and CDR2 SMNVEV (reference sequence). The CDR3: CASSSGTSGRAEDTQYF. DNA for the CDR3: TGTGCCAGCAGTTCCGGGACTAGCGGGAGGGCCGAAGATACGCAGTATTTT.

Many counts were recorded for this clonotype. V is TRBV7-9 and J is TRBJ1-2; D gene ambiguous. The CDR3 sequence is 12 residues long. V gave up 0 bases and J gave up 6 bases, with 5 bases separating them. CDR1 is SEHNR and CDR2 is FQNEAQ in the germline V gene (reference sequence). CDR3 sequence: CASSLAGNGYTF. The CDR3, as DNA: TGTGCCAGCAGCTTAGCTGGGAATGGCTACACCTTC.

This clonotype was detected ten times or more. The chain has TRBV20-1 and TRBJ2-7; D is possibly TRBD1 (5 bases). Trimming cost V 3 bases and J 5 bases, with 23 bases left between them. The CDR3 contains 16 residues. Germline CDR1 reads DFQATT; CDR2 reads SNEGSKA (reference sequence). The CDR3 sequence: CSASYLGAARNDEQYF. CDR3 bases: TGCAGTGCTAGTTACCTAGGGGCAGCCAGGAACGACGAGCAGTACTTC.

This chain connects TRBV29-1 to TRBJ1-2, with 10 nucleotides matching TRBD1. The CDR3 covers 13 residues. V shed 7 bases, J shed 4 bases, and the junction held 6 bases outside the gene matches. Looked up from germline, CDR1 is SQVTM and CDR2 is ANQGSEA. CDR3 residues: CSAQTGGRYGYTF. For the CDR3, the DNA is TGCAGCGCCCAGACAGGGGGCCGCTATGGCTACACCTTC.

The chain links TRBV19 to TRBJ1-2; 7 bases agree with TRBD1. V gave up 2 bases and J gave up 4 bases; unmatched junction bases: 1. The CDR3 is 13 residues long. Germline CDR1 reads LNHDA; CDR2 reads SQIVND (reference sequence). In nucleotides, the CDR3 is TGTGCCAGTAGTATAAGGGGGCTCTATGGCTACACCTTC. The encoded protein is CASSIRGLYGYTF.

The chain recombines TRBV15 with TRBJ1-5; TRBD1 agrees at 8 bases. Germline-derived CDR1 and CDR2 are LNHNV and YYDKDF (reference sequence). J gave up 7 bases and V 0 bases, and 8 bases lay outside the gene matches. CDR3 length: 16 amino acids. CDR3 coding DNA: TGTGCCACCAGCAGAGATAAGGCAGGGGGCCCACAGCCCCAGCATTTT. Translated, it gives CATSRDKAGGPQPQHF.

This clonotype was recorded many times. This sequence joins TRBV6-1 and TRBJ2-5; D gene uncertain. Germline-derived CDR1 and CDR2 are MNHNS and SASEGT. Trimming cost V 5 bases and J 5 bases, with 6 bases left between them. This CDR3 spans 11 amino acids. The CDR3: CASSSTETQYF. Written as DNA, the CDR3 is TGTGCCAGCAGTTCGACGGAGACCCAGTACTTC.

This clonotype was seen many times. The chain employs TRBV6-2 or TRBV6-3 and TRBJ1-5, with TRBD1 as a possible D gene (5 bases). The ends were cut back, 5 bases at V and 6 bases at J, with 11 bases in the middle. Germline CDR1 reads MNHEY; CDR2 reads SVGEGT. The CDR3 covers 13 residues. The CDR3 bases are TGTGCCAGCAGTCGGGACTTCGGTCAGCCCCAGCATTTT. Translating gives CASSRDFGQPQHF.

This clonotype qualifies as medium-sized (0.01 to 0.1%). The genes are TRBV11-2 and TRBJ2-6, with D possibly TRBD2 on 5 matching bases. The CDR3 extends over 15 amino acids. CDR1 and CDR2 from the germline V gene are SGHAT and FQNNGV. Trimming took off 6 bases at V and 0 bases at J, with 9 bases between the two ends. CDR3 DNA sequence: TGTGCCAGCAGACTAGGAGGCTCTGGGGCCAACGTCCTGACTTTC. This encodes CASRLGGSGANVLTF.

This clonotype was picked up many times. The CDR3, as DNA: TGCGCCAGCAGCTTGGCCGGCGGGACCCATAGCGAGCAGTACTTC. It yields the protein CASSLAGGTHSEQYF. This sequence joins TRBV5-1 and TRBJ2-7, with D possibly matching TRBD2 (6 bases). The length of the CDR3 is 15 residues. CDR1 and CDR2 (germline): SGHRS, YFSETQ. V dropped 0 bases and J dropped 6 bases, with 16 bases sitting between them.

The table lists this clonotype with many counts. The J gene is TRBJ1-2, the V gene TRBV30; maybe TRBD1 (5 bases). Germline loops: CDR1 GTSNPN, CDR2 SVGIG (reference sequence). V gave up 4 bases and J gave up 4 bases, with 13 bases separating them. The CDR3 spans 13 residues. The CDR3 coding sequence is TGTGCCTGGACGGGACGGGTTCCCTATGGCTACACCTTC. As protein: CAWTGRVPYGYTF.

The sample holds one count of this clonotype. This may be a read error, as it is one base from a much larger clone. The CDR3 DNA reads TGCAATGCTAGTATACACGGGAGGTGGGAGACCCAGTACTTC. Residues: CNASIHGRWETQYF. The gene calls are TRBV20-1 and TRBJ2-5, with 7 nucleotides matching TRBD2. Germline CDR1 DFQATT, CDR2 SNEGSKA (reference sequence). This CDR3 region has 14 residues.

In this sample, this clonotype turned up many times. V and J are TRBV11-2 and TRBJ1-1, with D possibly matching TRBD1 (5 bases). CDR3 length: 16 residues. Trimming cost V 1 base and J 4 bases, with 16 bases left between them. Germline V CDR1 and CDR2: SGHAT, FQNNGV. The CDR3 sequence is CASSLGGFGGVTEAFF. The DNA of the CDR3 is TGTGCCAGCAGCTTAGGAGGGTTTGGAGGGGTCACTGAAGCTTTCTTT.

V is TRBV6-2 or TRBV6-3 and J is TRBJ2-7, with D perhaps being TRBD1 or TRBD2 (5 bases each). V lost 6 bases to trimming and J lost 0 bases, with 18 bases between them. The CDR3 loop spans 16 amino acids. Germline CDR1 is MNHEY and CDR2 is SVGEGT. The CDR3 reads CASRDPPGTSSYEQYF. DNA for the CDR3: TGTGCCAGCAGGGATCCTCCCGGGACCAGCTCCTACGAGCAGTACTTC.

This clonotype has a count of ten or more. The gene calls are TRBV7-8 and TRBJ2-7; 7 positions agree with TRBD1. Losses at the gene ends were 1 base for V and 3 bases for J; bases not matched to a gene: 3. Per germline, CDR1 SGHVS and CDR2 FQNEAQ. There are 14 residues in the CDR3. DNA of the CDR3: TGTGCCAGCAGCTTAGAGGGACAGCACTACGAGCAGTACTTC. This encodes CASSLEGQHYEQYF.

This clonotype has at least ten counts. The chain couples TRBV6-5 to TRBJ1-2, with D possibly matching TRBD1 (5 bases). Germline CDR1 MNHEY, CDR2 SVGAGI. The ends were cut back, 0 bases at V and 4 bases at J, with 12 bases in the middle. This CDR3 comprises 15 residues. Here the CDR3 reads CASSYSPRQTYGYTF. CDR3 bases: TGTGCCAGCAGTTACTCGCCTCGACAGACCTATGGCTACACCTTC.

This clonotype was detected many times. In DNA, the CDR3 is TGTGCCTGGAGCCAATCAGGGGGCTACAATCAGCCCCAGCATTTT. Translated, it gives CAWSQSGGYNQPQHF. This rearrangement joins TRBV30 to TRBJ1-5; 8 bases align to TRBD1. The junction had 7 bases not matched to a gene; V was cut back by 3 bases and J by 3 bases. CDR3 length: 15 residues. Germline-derived CDR1 and CDR2 are GTSNPN and SVGIG (reference sequence).

This clonotype came up many times. The CDR3 DNA reads as TGTGCCAGCAGCTTATATCGCCGCAACACTGAAGCTTTCTTT. It is translated as CASSLYRRNTEAFF. The V call is TRBV11-2, the J call TRBJ1-1; D uncertain. This CDR3 is built from 14 residues. V was pared by 2 bases and J by 2 bases, with 9 bases between. Germline CDR1 is SGHAT and CDR2 is FQNNGV.

The genes are TRBV19 and TRBJ1-2, with 7 bases fitting TRBD1. CDR1 LNHDA and CDR2 SQIVND come from the germline V gene (reference sequence). CDR3 length: 12 amino acids. For the CDR3, the DNA is TGTGCGGCATCCGGGACAGATTACGGCTACACCTTC. This translates into CAASGTDYGYTF.

This clonotype was seen many times. The rearrangement links TRBV14 to TRBJ2-7; unclear D gene. Per the germline V gene, CDR1 is SGHDN and CDR2 is FVKESK. The V end was cut by 1 base, the J end by 3 bases, with 4 bases between. The CDR3 length is 12 residues. CDR3 DNA sequence: TGTGCCAGCAGCCAAGGAATCTACGAGCAGTACTTC. It translates to CASSQGIYEQYF.